Shown below are 25 T cell receptor beta chains from a single sample sequenced in a study of low-dose radiotherapy and immunotherapy resistance in tumors. First-strand cDNA relied on TRAV- and TRBV-specific primers spanning alpha and beta chains. It was with a constant-region primer and a V-primer adapter that TCRs were amplified over roughly 20 PCR cycles. TCRdb analysed the reads with MiXCR anew, one entry per CDR3 protein. Of about 30,000 distinct CDR3 sequences listed, under 55% are singletons. Stated time point: after trial treatment. Noted treatment: LDRT plus nivolumab, ipilimumab, low-dose cyclophosphamide and aspirin (RACIN trial). The source was PBMCs, collected after low-dose radiotherapy plus immunotherapy. The receptors stem from a male donor with gallbladder cancer.

The J gene is TRBJ2-7, the V gene TRBV5-4; weak D call: TRBD2 (5 bases). V dropped 5 bases and J dropped 2 bases, with 14 bases sitting between them. The CDR3 runs to 14 residues. CDR1 is SGHNT and CDR2 is YYREEE in the germline V gene (reference sequence). This chain's CDR3 is CASRLAGGAYEQYF. The DNA for the CDR3 is TGTGCCAGCAGGCTTGCGGGCGGCGCCTACGAGCAGTACTTC.

The chain uses TRBV9 and TRBJ2-7, with TRBD1 matching 11 bases. The trim removed 4 bases at V and 4 bases at J, leaving 7 bases unmatched. The CDR3 runs 15 residues. Germline lookup yields CDR1 SGDLS and CDR2 YYNGEE. The CDR3 spells CASSPGQGVKYEQYF. Here the CDR3 DNA reads TGTGCCAGCAGCCCGGGACAGGGGGTAAAATACGAGCAGTACTTC.

In its sample, this clonotype ranks as medium-sized. The chain is built from TRBV20-1 and TRBJ1-5; the D gene is possibly TRBD1 (6 bases). V was pared by 1 base and J by 2 bases, with 6 bases between. The CDR3 is 13 residues long. The germline gives CDR1 DFQATT, CDR2 SNEGSKA (reference sequence). The CDR3 protein is CSARAGGNQPQHF. In nucleotides, the CDR3 is TGCAGTGCTAGAGCAGGGGGCAATCAGCCCCAGCATTTT.

Details on this clonotype: An end of the junction does not agree with germline; a read error may underlie this. In DNA, the CDR3 is TGTGCCAGCATTGAAACGGGACAGGGATCAGCGGGATTT. Amino acid sequence: CASIETGQGSAGF. The rearrangement joins TRBV13 to TRBJ2-3, with TRBD1 identical over 9 bases. The CDR3 runs to 13 residues. Germline-derived CDR1 and CDR2 are PRHDT and FYEKMQ (reference sequence).

The chain couples TRBV11-1 to TRBJ2-3; 12 nucleotides match TRBD2. Losses at the gene ends were 1 base for V and 4 bases for J; bases not matched to a gene: 9. The CDR3 consists of 18 residues. The germline gives CDR1 SGHAT, CDR2 FQDESV (reference sequence). DNA of the CDR3: TGTGCCAGCAGCTTAGGCACCCTCCTAGCGGGGGGGGCAGATACGCAGTATTTT. It yields the protein CASSLGTLLAGGADTQYF.

The rearrangement joins TRBV28 to TRBJ2-7, with TRBD2 matching over 7 bases. V shed 8 bases and J 3 bases; nucleotides not matched to a gene: 13. Germline CDR1 is MDHEN and CDR2 is SYDVKM. CDR3 length equals 15 residues. CDR3 loop: CASCTWESSGYEQYF. CDR3 in DNA: TGTGCCAGCTGCACATGGGAGTCTAGCGGCTACGAGCAGTACTTC.

The V gene is TRBV5-1, the J gene TRBJ1-1; no reliable D call. The CDR3 is made up of 15 amino acids. Trimming took off 0 bases at V and 1 base at J, with 10 bases between the two ends. Germline CDR1 is SGHRS and CDR2 is YFSETQ. The CDR3 region is CASSLVGSGNTEAFF. DNA for the CDR3: TGCGCCAGCAGCTTGGTAGGGTCGGGGAACACTGAAGCTTTCTTT.

The chain recombines TRBV6-6 with TRBJ2-1; the match to TRBD2 covers 7 bases. CDR1 and CDR2 (germline): MNHNY, SVGAGI (reference sequence). This CDR3 is built from 15 residues. Germline trimming cut 7 bases from V and 3 bases from J; bases unmatched to any gene: 9. The CDR3 DNA reads TGTGCCAGCATTCCAGCGGGGACTCTCTACAATGAGCAGTTCTTC. It encodes CASIPAGTLYNEQFF.

This clonotype was detected ten times or more. CDR3 in DNA: TGTGCCAGCAGCCCCGGACCCTACGAGCAGTACTTC. Residues: CASSPGPYEQYF. The chain couples TRBV3-1 to TRBJ2-7; D unresolved. CDR3 length: 12 residues. V lost 4 bases and J lost 2, with 6 bases in between. CDR1 and CDR2 (germline): LGHDT, YNNKEL (reference sequence).

The V call is TRBV5-1, the J call TRBJ2-3; D may be TRBD2 (6 bases). The V end was cut by 3 bases, the J end by 6 bases, with 20 bases between. Germline CDR1 SGHRS, CDR2 YFSETQ. The CDR3 runs to 16 residues. In DNA form, the CDR3 reads TGCGCCAGCAGCTACGGAGAGCGGGCCCTCGGGGATACGCAGTATTTT. It codes for CASSYGERALGDTQYF.

This clonotype was seen more than once but under ten times. This chain uses TRBV11-2 with TRBJ1-1; D is unclear. CDR3 length equals 14 residues. The germline CDR1 and CDR2 sequences are SGHAT and FQNNGV. Trimming removed 0 bases at V and 3 bases at J, with 8 bases between. The DNA for the CDR3 is TGTGCCAGCAGCTTAGATGGCAGCTACACTGAAGCTTTCTTT. Translating it yields CASSLDGSYTEAFF.

The genes are TRBV5-8 and TRBJ2-2, with 9 bases lining up with TRBD1. CDR3 length: 15 residues. V lost 4 bases to trimming and J lost 5 bases; unmatched junction nucleotides: 6. Germline values: CDR1 SGHTS, CDR2 YDEGEE. CDR3 coding DNA: TGTGCCAGCAGCGCTACAGGGGGCAGGACCGGGGAGCTGTTTTTT. As protein: CASSATGGRTGELFF.

This clonotype was seen just once. The J gene is TRBJ2-3, the V gene TRBV4-2; D not certain. The CDR3 is made up of 11 amino acids. Trimming shortened V by 2 bases and J by 3 bases, and 0 bases separated the two germline ends. Per germline, CDR1 LGHNA and CDR2 YNFKEQ. The CDR3 reads CASSQTDTQYF. In DNA form, the CDR3 reads TGTGCCAGCAGCCAAACAGATACGCAGTATTTT.

With respect to this clonotype: Being one base from a much bigger clone, this may be a read error. This CDR3 is CASGRLISYEQFF. Written as DNA, the CDR3 is TGTGCTAGTGGAAGGCTCATCTCCTACGAGCAGTTCTTC. The chain links TRBV12-5 to TRBJ2-1; the D is unclear. V dropped 6 bases and J dropped 10 bases, with 16 bases sitting between them. The CDR3 has 13 residues. Germline V gene data show CDR1 as LGHNT and CDR2 as FRNRAP.

This clonotype has only a few counts. A read error is likely here: a far larger clone is one base away. V gene TRBV12-3 or TRBV12-4 combines with J gene TRBJ2-7; D may be TRBD2 (6 bases). The CDR3 length is 13 residues. The V end was cut by 4 bases, the J end by 7 bases, with 14 bases between. The DNA of the CDR3 is TGTGCCAGCAGTTCCGGGACTCAGGATGAGCAGTACTTC. It translates to CASSSGTQDEQYF.

This clonotype was observed a few times. V is TRBV2 and J is TRBJ2-7, with D possibly TRBD2 on 5 matching bases. The V gene's germline CDR1 is SNHLY and CDR2 FYNNEI. V lost 4 bases and J 4 bases, leaving 8 bases between the germline ends. This CDR3 comprises 12 residues. The chain's CDR3 is CASSGGLYEQYF. The CDR3, as DNA: TGTGCCAGCAGTGGAGGGTTATACGAGCAGTACTTC.

This clonotype came up many times. The chain links TRBV29-1 to TRBJ2-6, with D unclear. CDR3 size: 13 residues. Germline assignment: CDR1 SQVTM and CDR2 ANQGSEA. V was trimmed by 4 bases and J by 3 bases, leaving 7 bases between them. CDR3 nucleotide sequence: TGCAGCGTTGTCGGGCTTGGGGCCAACGTCCTGACTTTC. Translation gives CSVVGLGANVLTF.

J is TRBJ2-7 and V is TRBV15; D might be TRBD2 (5 bases). The length of the CDR3 is 16 residues. The germline V gene encodes CDR1 LNHNV and CDR2 YYDKDF (reference sequence). V was pared by 2 bases and J by 3 bases, with 17 bases between. The CDR3 nucleotides read TGTGCCACCAGCAGACATACGGGCTCCGGGGACTACGAGCAGTACTTC. Encoded protein: CATSRHTGSGDYEQYF.

The rearrangement joins TRBV2 to TRBJ2-1, with D maybe TRBD1 (6 bases). Germline CDR1 SNHLY, CDR2 FYNNEI. The V end was cut by 5 bases, the J end by 9 bases, with 11 bases between. CDR3 length: 12 residues. The CDR3 bases are TGTGCCAGCAGTCAGACAGGAGGTGAGCAGTTCTTC. Translation: CASSQTGGEQFF.

V and J are TRBV28 and TRBJ1-1; the match to TRBD1 covers 8 bases. There are 14 residues in the CDR3. The J segment lost 1 base and the V segment lost 6 bases, leaving 4 bases of the junction unmatched. The germline V gene has CDR1 MDHEN and CDR2 SYDVKM. The CDR3 bases are TGTGCCAGCAGCCCCAGGGGGCCGAACACTGAAGCTTTCTTT. This sequence encodes CASSPRGPNTEAFF.

Many counts were recorded for this clonotype. The chain uses TRBV5-1 and TRBJ1-6, with 7 bases matching TRBD1. CDR3 length: 17 amino acids. The trim removed 0 bases at V and 6 bases at J, leaving 9 bases unmatched. Germline assignment: CDR1 SGHRS and CDR2 YFSETQ. The CDR3 here is CASSLEGQIIRNSPLHF. The CDR3 nucleotides read TGCGCCAGCAGCTTGGAGGGACAGATTATTCGTAATTCACCCCTCCACTTT.

The sample holds many counts of this clonotype. The rearrangement joins TRBV6-1 to TRBJ2-1; perhaps TRBD1 as D (7 bases). The CDR3 has 16 residues. Trimming stripped 6 bases from V and 0 bases from J, with 15 bases between. The V gene's germline CDR1 is MNHNS and CDR2 SASEGT. CDR3 sequence: CASRAGGGVSYNEQFF. Written as DNA, the CDR3 is TGTGCCAGCAGGGCCGGAGGGGGCGTCTCCTACAATGAGCAGTTCTTC.

V gene TRBV5-1 combines with J gene TRBJ1-5; D is unresolved. Germline-derived CDR1 and CDR2 are SGHRS and YFSETQ. CDR3 length: 15 amino acids. Trimming cost V 3 bases and J 3 bases, with 13 bases left between them. CDR3 coding DNA: TGCGCCAGCAGCTGGGGTGGGCACTCCAATCAGCCCCAGCATTTT. The encoded protein is CASSWGGHSNQPQHF. The whole variable domain, filled in from reference TRBV5-1 and TRBJ1-5, reads KAGVTQTPRYLIKTRGQQVTLSCSPISGHRSVSWYQQTPGQGLQFLFEYFSETQRNKGNFPGRFSGRQFSNSRSEMNVSTLELGDSALYLCASSWGGHSNQPQHFGDGTRLSIL.

By share of the sample, this clonotype is medium-sized. The chain uses TRBV10-3 and TRBJ2-1, with a possible D match to TRBD2 (6 bases). The CDR3 is 13 residues long. V was shortened by 4 bases and J by 7 bases, with 11 bases between the two germline ends. Germline values: CDR1 ENHRY, CDR2 SYGVKD. The CDR3 sequence is CAISGGIGNEQFF. As DNA, the CDR3 is TGTGCCATCAGTGGCGGGATAGGAAATGAGCAGTTCTTC.

The genes are TRBV6-1 and TRBJ1-1; possible D gene TRBD1, 5 bases. CDR3 length equals 14 residues. V lost 4 bases, J lost 0 bases, and 9 bases lay in between. Germline loops: CDR1 MNHNS, CDR2 SASEGT. In DNA, the CDR3 is TGTGCCAGCAGTGTGACAGCTATGAACACTGAAGCTTTCTTT. This sequence encodes CASSVTAMNTEAFF.